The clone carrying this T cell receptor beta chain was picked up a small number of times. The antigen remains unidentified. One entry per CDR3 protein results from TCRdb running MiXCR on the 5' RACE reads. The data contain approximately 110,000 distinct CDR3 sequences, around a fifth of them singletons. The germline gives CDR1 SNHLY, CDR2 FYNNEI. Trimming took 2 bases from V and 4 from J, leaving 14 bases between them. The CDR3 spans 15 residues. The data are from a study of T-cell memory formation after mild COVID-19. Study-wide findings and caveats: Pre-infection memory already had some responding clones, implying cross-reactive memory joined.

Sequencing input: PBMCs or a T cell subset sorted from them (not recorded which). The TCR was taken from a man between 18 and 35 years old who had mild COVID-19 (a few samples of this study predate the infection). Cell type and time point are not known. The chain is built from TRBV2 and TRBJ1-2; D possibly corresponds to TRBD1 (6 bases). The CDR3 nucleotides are TGTGCCAGCAGTGAAAGGGCAGGGGAAGGCTATGGCTACACCTTC. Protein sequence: CASSERAGEGYGYTF.